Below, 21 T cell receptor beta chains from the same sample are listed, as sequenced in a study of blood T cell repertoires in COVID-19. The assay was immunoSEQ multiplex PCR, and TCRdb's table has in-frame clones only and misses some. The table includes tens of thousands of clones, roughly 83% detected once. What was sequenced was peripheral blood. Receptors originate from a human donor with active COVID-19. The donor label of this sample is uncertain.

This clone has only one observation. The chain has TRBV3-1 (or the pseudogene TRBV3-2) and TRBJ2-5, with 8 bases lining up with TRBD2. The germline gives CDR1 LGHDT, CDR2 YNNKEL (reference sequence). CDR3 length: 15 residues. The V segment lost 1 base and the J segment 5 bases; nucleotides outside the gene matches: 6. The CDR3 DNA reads TGTGCCAGCAGCCAAGTTAGCGGGAATTTTGAGACCCAGTACTTC. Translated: CASSQVSGNFETQYF.

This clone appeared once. This CDR3 is CASSADRGIGYEQYF. The CDR3 coding sequence is TGTGCCAGCTCGGCGGACAGGGGGATTGGCTACGAGCAGTACTTC. The V and J genes are TRBV18 and TRBJ2-7; 10 bases are shared with TRBD1. V trimming: 6 bases; J trimming: 3 bases; junction bases outside the gene matches: 8. The CDR3 consists of 15 residues. The germline V gene encodes CDR1 KGHSH and CDR2 LQKENI.

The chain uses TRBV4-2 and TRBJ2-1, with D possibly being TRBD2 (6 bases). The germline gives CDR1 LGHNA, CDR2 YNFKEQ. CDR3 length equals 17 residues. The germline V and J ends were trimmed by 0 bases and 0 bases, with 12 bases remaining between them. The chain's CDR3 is CASSQETSFLSYNEQFF. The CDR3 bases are TGTGCCAGCAGCCAAGAGACTAGTTTCCTCTCCTACAATGAGCAGTTCTTC.

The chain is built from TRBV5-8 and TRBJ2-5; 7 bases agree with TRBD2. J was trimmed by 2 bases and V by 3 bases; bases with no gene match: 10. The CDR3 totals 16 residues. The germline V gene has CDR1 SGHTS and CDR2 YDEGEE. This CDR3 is CASSSPLGGRQETQYF. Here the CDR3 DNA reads TGTGCCAGCAGCTCCCCCTTGGGAGGGCGTCAAGAGACCCAGTACTTC.

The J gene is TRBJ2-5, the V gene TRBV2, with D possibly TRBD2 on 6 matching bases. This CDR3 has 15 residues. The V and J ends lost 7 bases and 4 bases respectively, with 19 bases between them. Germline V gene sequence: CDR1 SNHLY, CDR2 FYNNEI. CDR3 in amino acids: CASTKDLGGGETQYF. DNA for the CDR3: TGTGCCAGCACTAAGGACCTGGGGGGTGGAGAGACCCAGTACTTC.

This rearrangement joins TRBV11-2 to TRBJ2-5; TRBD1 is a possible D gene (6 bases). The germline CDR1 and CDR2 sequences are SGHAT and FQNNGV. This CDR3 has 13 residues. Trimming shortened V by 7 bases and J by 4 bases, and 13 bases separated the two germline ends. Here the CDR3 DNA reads TGTGCCAGCACCGAGGACAGCCCAGAGACCCAGTACTTC. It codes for CASTEDSPETQYF.

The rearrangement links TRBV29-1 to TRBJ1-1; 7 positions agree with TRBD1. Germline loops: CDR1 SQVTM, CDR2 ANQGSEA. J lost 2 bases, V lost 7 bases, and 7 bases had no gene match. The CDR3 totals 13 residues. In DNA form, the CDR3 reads TGCAGCGCCCAGGGACAGAAAAACACTGAAGCTTTCTTT. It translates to CSAQGQKNTEAFF.

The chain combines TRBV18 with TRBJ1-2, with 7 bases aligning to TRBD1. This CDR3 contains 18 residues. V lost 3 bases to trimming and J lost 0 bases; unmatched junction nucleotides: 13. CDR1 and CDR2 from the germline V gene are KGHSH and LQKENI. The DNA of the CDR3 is TGTGCCAGCTCACCCCAACCGGGGACAGTGGGGTCTAACTATGGCTACACCTTC. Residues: CASSPQPGTVGSNYGYTF. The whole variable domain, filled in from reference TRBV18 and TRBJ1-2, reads NAGVMQNPRHLVRRRGQEARLRCSPMKGHSHVYWYRQLPEEGLKFMVYLQKENIIDESGMPKERFSAEFPKEGPSILRIQQVVRGDSAAYFCASSPQPGTVGSNYGYTFGSGTRLTVV.

The CDR3 reads CAEHSGPGNTIYF. The CDR3 nucleotides read TGTGCCGAGCACAGCGGCCCTGGAAACACCATATATTTT. The V and J genes are TRBV6-9 and TRBJ1-3; D is unresolved. CDR3 length equals 13 residues. V was pared by 11 bases and J by 2 bases, with 13 bases between. The V gene's germline CDR1 is MNHGY and CDR2 SVAAGI.

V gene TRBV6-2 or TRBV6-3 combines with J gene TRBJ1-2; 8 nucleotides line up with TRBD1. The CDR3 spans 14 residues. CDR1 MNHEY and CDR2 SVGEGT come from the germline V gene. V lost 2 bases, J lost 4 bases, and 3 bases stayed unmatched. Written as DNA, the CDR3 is TGTGCCAGCAGTTACCAGGGGGCCCTCTATGGCTACACCTTC. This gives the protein CASSYQGALYGYTF.

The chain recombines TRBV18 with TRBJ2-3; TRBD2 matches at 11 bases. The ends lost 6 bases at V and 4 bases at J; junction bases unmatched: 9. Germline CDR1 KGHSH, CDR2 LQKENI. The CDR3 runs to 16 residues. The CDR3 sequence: CASSPSLAGGPDTQYF. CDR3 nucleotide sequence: TGTGCCAGCTCTCCCAGTCTAGCGGGGGGCCCAGATACGCAGTATTTT.

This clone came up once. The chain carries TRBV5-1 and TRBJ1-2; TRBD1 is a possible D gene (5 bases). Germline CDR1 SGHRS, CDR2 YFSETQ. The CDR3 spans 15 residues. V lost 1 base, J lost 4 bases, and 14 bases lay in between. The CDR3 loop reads CASSLLDQGFYGYTF. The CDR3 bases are TGCGCCAGCAGCTTGCTGGACCAGGGATTCTATGGCTACACCTTC.

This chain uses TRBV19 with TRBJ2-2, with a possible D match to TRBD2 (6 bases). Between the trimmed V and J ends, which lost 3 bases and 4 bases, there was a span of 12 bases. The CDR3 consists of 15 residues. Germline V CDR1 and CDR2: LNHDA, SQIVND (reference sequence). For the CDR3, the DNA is TGTGCCAGTAGTATCTCGGGGGTCGGCACCGGGGAGCTGTTTTTT. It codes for CASSISGVGTGELFF.

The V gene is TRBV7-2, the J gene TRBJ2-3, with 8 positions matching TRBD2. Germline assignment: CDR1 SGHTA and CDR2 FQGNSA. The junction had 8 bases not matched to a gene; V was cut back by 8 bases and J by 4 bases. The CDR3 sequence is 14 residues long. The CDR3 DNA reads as TGTGCCAGCCGCCGGGAGGGCTACGCAGATACGCAGTATTTT. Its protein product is CASRREGYADTQYF.

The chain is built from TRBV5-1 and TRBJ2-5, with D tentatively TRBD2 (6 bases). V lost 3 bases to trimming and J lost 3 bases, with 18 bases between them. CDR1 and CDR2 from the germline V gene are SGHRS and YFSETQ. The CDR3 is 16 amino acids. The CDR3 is CASSSIGGNTKETQYF. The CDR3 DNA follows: TGCGCCAGCAGCTCTATCGGCGGGAATACAAAAGAGACCCAGTACTTC.

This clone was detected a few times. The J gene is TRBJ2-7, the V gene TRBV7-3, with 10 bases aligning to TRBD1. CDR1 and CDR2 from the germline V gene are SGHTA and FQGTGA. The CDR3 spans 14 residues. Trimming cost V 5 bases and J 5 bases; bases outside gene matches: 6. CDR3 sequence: CASSAGQGWNEQYF. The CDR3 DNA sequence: TGTGCCAGCAGCGCGGGACAGGGGTGGAACGAGCAGTACTTC.

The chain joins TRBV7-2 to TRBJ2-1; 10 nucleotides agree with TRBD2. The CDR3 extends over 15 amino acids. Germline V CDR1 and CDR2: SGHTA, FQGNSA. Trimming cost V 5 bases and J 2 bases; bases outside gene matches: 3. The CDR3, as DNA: TGTGCCAGCAGCAATAGCGGGGGGACCTACAATGAGCAGTTCTTC. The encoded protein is CASSNSGGTYNEQFF.

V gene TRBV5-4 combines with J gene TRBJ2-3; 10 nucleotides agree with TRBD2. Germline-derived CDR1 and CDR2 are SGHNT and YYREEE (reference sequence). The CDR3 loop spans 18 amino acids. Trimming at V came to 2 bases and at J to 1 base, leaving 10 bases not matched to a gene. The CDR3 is CASSLRSGRAGGTDTQYF. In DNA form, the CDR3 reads TGTGCCAGCAGCTTAAGGAGCGGGAGGGCCGGCGGCACAGATACGCAGTATTTT.

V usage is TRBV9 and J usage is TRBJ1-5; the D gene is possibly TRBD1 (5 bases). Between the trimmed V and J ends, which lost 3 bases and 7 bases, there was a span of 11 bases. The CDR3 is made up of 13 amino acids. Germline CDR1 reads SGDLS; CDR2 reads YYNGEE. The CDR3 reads CASSAREFQPQHF. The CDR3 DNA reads TGTGCCAGCAGCGCCAGGGAATTCCAGCCCCAGCATTTT.

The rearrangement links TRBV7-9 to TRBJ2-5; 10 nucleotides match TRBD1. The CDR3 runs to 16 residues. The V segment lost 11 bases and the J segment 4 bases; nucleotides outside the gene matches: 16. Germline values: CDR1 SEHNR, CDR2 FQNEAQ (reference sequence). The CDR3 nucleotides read TGTGCCTCTACCAATCGCCGGGACAGGGGATCAGAGACCCAGTACTTC. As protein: CASTNRRDRGSETQYF. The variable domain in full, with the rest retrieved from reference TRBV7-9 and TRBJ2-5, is DTGVSQNPRHKITKRGQNVTFRCDPISEHNRLYWYRQTLGQGPEFLTYFQNEAQLEKSRLLSDRFSAERPKGSFSTLEIQRTEQGDSAMYLCASTNRRDRGSETQYFGPGTRLLVL.

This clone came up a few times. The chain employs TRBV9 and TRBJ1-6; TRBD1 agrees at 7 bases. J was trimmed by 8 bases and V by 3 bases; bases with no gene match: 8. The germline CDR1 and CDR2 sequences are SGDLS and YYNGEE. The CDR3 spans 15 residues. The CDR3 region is CASSALGGAHSPLHF. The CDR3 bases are TGTGCCAGCAGCGCTCTAGGGGGCGCCCATTCACCCCTCCACTTT. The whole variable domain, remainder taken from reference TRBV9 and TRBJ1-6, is DSGVTQTPKHLITATGQRVTLRCSPRSGDLSVYWYQQSLDQGLQFLIQYYNGEERAKGNILERFSAQQFPDLHSELNLSSLELGDSALYFCASSALGGAHSPLHFGNGTRLTVT.